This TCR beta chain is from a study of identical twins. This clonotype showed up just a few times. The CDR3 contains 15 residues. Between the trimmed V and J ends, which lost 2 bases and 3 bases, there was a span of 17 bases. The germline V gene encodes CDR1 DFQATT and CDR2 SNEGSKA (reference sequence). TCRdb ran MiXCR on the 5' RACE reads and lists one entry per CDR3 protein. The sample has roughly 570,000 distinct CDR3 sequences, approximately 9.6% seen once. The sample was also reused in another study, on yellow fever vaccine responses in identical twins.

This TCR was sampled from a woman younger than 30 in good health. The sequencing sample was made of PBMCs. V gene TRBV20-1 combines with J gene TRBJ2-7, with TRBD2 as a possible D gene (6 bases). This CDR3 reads CSARKAGNFIYEQYF. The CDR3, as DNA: TGCAGTGCTAGAAAGGCGGGAAATTTCATCTACGAGCAGTACTTC.